The next 26 T cell receptor beta chains were all read from a single sample in a study of control samples from healthy donors and cancer patients (TCRdb year 2020). Libraries came from the immunoSEQ multiplex PCR assay. Here the immuneACCESS table is served through TCRdb, limited to in-frame sequences with V and J called. Missing clones are a known gap in these copies; in checked studies unresolved V genes cover under half, and the rest lacks a known reason. The sample table records some 150,000 clones; 96% of these occur just once. The biggest ten clones account for about 0.94% of the sample. The material sequenced was blood. The receptors come from a woman in her twenties or thirties in good health.

This chain links TRBV7-9 with TRBJ2-2, with 7 bases aligning to TRBD1. The CDR3 consists of 14 residues. Trimming at V came to 5 bases and at J to 4 bases, leaving 4 bases not matched to a gene. CDR1 and CDR2 from the germline V gene are SEHNR and FQNEAQ (reference sequence). The CDR3 nucleotides read TGTGCCAGCAGCATTTCAGGGGGCACCGGGGAGCTGTTTTTT. Encoded protein: CASSISGGTGELFF.

This chain links TRBV19 with TRBJ2-1; TRBD1 agrees at 10 bases. The trim removed 7 bases at V and 6 bases at J, leaving 9 bases unmatched. CDR3 size: 15 residues. The germline V gene has CDR1 LNHDA and CDR2 SQIVND (reference sequence). This chain's CDR3 is CASNPRQGAANEQFF. DNA of the CDR3: TGTGCCAGTAACCCCAGACAGGGGGCGGCCAATGAGCAGTTCTTC.

The J gene is TRBJ2-3, the V gene TRBV11-2, with D hard to call. This CDR3 region has 16 residues. V shed 2 bases and J shed 3 bases, with 15 bases lying between them. Germline-derived CDR1 and CDR2 are SGHAT and FQNNGV. The CDR3 region is CASSLRVSLRTDTQYF. The CDR3 bases are TGTGCCAGCAGCTTAAGGGTCAGTTTAAGGACAGATACGCAGTATTTT.

J is TRBJ2-5 and V is TRBV18; TRBD1 is a possible D gene (5 bases). The germline V gene has CDR1 KGHSH and CDR2 LQKENI. CDR3 size: 13 residues. V was shortened by 2 bases and J by 5 bases, with 9 bases between the two germline ends. CDR3 sequence (DNA): TGTGCCAGCTCACCAGCAGGGCGTGAGACCCAGTACTTC. It yields the protein CASSPAGRETQYF. The complete variable domain, with remaining parts taken from reference TRBV18 and TRBJ2-5, reads NAGVMQNPRHLVRRRGQEARLRCSPMKGHSHVYWYRQLPEEGLKFMVYLQKENIIDESGMPKERFSAEFPKEGPSILRIQQVVRGDSAAYFCASSPAGRETQYFGPGTRLLVL.

V and J are TRBV6-5 and TRBJ2-5; D possibly uses TRBD1 or TRBD2 (5 bases each). In germline, CDR1 is MNHEY, CDR2 SVGAGI. The CDR3 is 13 residues long. V lost 8 bases and J lost 0, with 10 bases in between. The CDR3 here is CASSGTYQETQYF. The DNA for the CDR3 is TGTGCCAGCTCAGGGACGTACCAAGAGACCCAGTACTTC.

V and J are TRBV3-1 (or the pseudogene TRBV3-2) and TRBJ1-3; D remains unclear. V lost 4 bases to trimming and J lost 0 bases, with 13 bases between them. Germline V lookup: CDR1 LGHDT, CDR2 YNNKEL (reference sequence). This CDR3 spans 16 amino acids. The CDR3 is CASSPEQRVSGNTIYF. CDR3 nucleotides: TGTGCCAGCAGCCCGGAACAGCGCGTCTCTGGAAACACCATATATTTT.

The chain combines TRBV2 with TRBJ1-6; D is unresolved. CDR1 SNHLY and CDR2 FYNNEI come from the germline V gene. The V and J ends lost 5 bases and 8 bases respectively, with 16 bases between them. The CDR3 sequence is 15 residues long. In DNA form, the CDR3 reads TGTGCCAGCAGTAAAAGACATTTTTTGTATTCACCCCTCCACTTT. Protein sequence: CASSKRHFLYSPLHF.

The chain uses TRBV28 and TRBJ1-4; D is unclear. V gave up 1 base and J gave up 8 bases, with 14 bases separating them. In germline, CDR1 is MDHEN, CDR2 SYDVKM. There are 15 residues in the CDR3. The CDR3 loop is CASSLFLRGGEKLFF. CDR3 nucleotides: TGTGCCAGCAGTTTATTTCTCCGGGGTGGGGAAAAACTGTTTTTT. Combining the CDR3 with reference TRBV28 and TRBJ1-4 gives the whole variable domain DVKVTQSSRYLVKRTGEKVFLECVQDMDHENMFWYRQDPGLGLRLIYFSYDVKMKEKGDIPEGYSVSREKKERFSLILESASTNQTSMYLCASSLFLRGGEKLFFGSGTQLSVL.

This clone was found once. This chain uses TRBV18 with TRBJ1-2, with D hard to call. The V gene lost 3 bases and the J gene lost 7 bases, with 12 bases spanning the gap. CDR3 size: 13 residues. CDR1 is KGHSH, CDR2 LQKENI, per germline. CDR3 bases: TGTGCCAGCTCACCGACCGGACGGACTGGCTACACCTTC. This encodes CASSPTGRTGYTF.

The chain employs TRBV30 and TRBJ1-1; D gene uncertain. Germline V lookup: CDR1 GTSNPN, CDR2 SVGIG (reference sequence). The CDR3 has 13 amino acids. V was clipped by 4 bases and J by 1 base, with 10 bases between them. The CDR3 region has the DNA TGTGCCTGGACTGACCAGGCGAACACTGAAGCTTTCTTT. It specifies CAWTDQANTEAFF. Using reference TRBV30 and TRBJ1-1 for the parts outside the CDR3, the full variable domain is SQTIHQWPATLVQPVGSPLSLECTVEGTSNPNLYWYRQAAGRGLQLLFYSVGIGQISSEVPQNLSASRPQDRQFILSSKKLLLSDSGFYLCAWTDQANTEAFFGQGTRLTVV.

J is TRBJ1-1 and V is TRBV27; no reliable D call. The V and J ends lost 7 bases and 4 bases respectively, with 7 bases between them. CDR1 MNHEY and CDR2 SMNVEV come from the germline V gene (reference sequence). The CDR3 consists of 11 residues. This CDR3 reads CASIRGTEAFF. DNA of the CDR3: TGTGCCAGCATCCGGGGCACTGAAGCTTTCTTT.

V is TRBV15 and J is TRBJ2-7; TRBD1 is a possible D gene (6 bases). Germline V CDR1 and CDR2: LNHNV, YYDKDF (reference sequence). V shed 2 bases and J shed 3 bases, with 11 bases lying between them. This CDR3 is built from 14 residues. The CDR3 DNA is TGTGCCACCAGCAGATCCGGGACATACTACGAGCAGTACTTC. This sequence encodes CATSRSGTYYEQYF.

The V and J genes are TRBV5-6 and TRBJ2-5; D ambiguous. The CDR3 is made up of 14 amino acids. The V gene lost 0 bases and the J gene lost 2 bases, with 8 bases spanning the gap. Germline values: CDR1 SGHDT, CDR2 YYEEEE. The CDR3 sequence is CASSLADEQETQYF. Here the CDR3 DNA reads TGTGCCAGCAGCTTGGCAGACGAACAAGAGACCCAGTACTTC.

CDR3 coding DNA: TGTGCCAGCAGCTCAGCGAGGTTGGGGGGGGAGCAGTTCTTC. It translates to CASSSARLGGEQFF. V usage is TRBV5-4 and J usage is TRBJ2-1; 7 bases agree with TRBD2. The CDR3 contains 14 residues. The germline V gene has CDR1 SGHNT and CDR2 YYREEE (reference sequence). The trim removed 3 bases at V and 10 bases at J, leaving 10 bases unmatched.

J is TRBJ2-7 and V is TRBV4-1; D is perhaps TRBD1 (6 bases). Trimming stripped 0 bases from V and 1 base from J, with 19 bases between. The germline V gene encodes CDR1 MGHRA and CDR2 YSYEKL. This CDR3 has 18 amino acids. This CDR3 is CASSQDRRDRTASYEQYF. The CDR3 region has the DNA TGCGCCAGCAGCCAAGATCGACGAGACAGGACCGCTTCCTACGAGCAGTACTTC.

DNA of the CDR3: TGTGCCAGCAGCGTTAGGGGGACAGGGGATTCACCCCTCCACTTT. It specifies CASSVRGTGDSPLHF. The chain is built from TRBV9 and TRBJ1-6, with 10 bases lining up with TRBD1. The CDR3 totals 15 residues. Looked up from germline, CDR1 is SGDLS and CDR2 is YYNGEE. The ends lost 2 bases at V and 8 bases at J; junction bases unmatched: 4.

The chain uses TRBV24-1 and TRBJ2-3; no clear D gene. V lost 3 bases and J 7 bases, leaving 13 bases between the germline ends. The CDR3 totals 14 residues. Germline lookup yields CDR1 KGHDR and CDR2 SFDVKD. The CDR3 sequence: CATSDVLGSYTQYF. For the CDR3, the DNA is TGTGCCACCAGTGATGTCTTGGGATCCTATACGCAGTATTTT.

The J gene is TRBJ1-3, the V gene TRBV6-5, with unresolved D. The CDR3 runs to 15 residues. Trimming removed 4 bases from V and 0 bases from J, with 10 bases in between. The V gene's germline CDR1 is MNHEY and CDR2 SVGAGI. CDR3 DNA sequence: TGTGCCAGCAGTTCGACCTGGGGCTCTGGAAACACCATATATTTT. The encoded protein is CASSSTWGSGNTIYF.

Here the CDR3 DNA reads TGTGCCAGCAGCCCGGGACATATGAACACTGAAGCTTTCTTT. Amino acids: CASSPGHMNTEAFF. V usage is TRBV7-3 and J usage is TRBJ1-1, with a weak D call TRBD1 (6 bases). Per the germline V gene, CDR1 is SGHTA and CDR2 is FQGTGA. Trimming cost V 5 bases and J 0 bases, with 10 bases left between them. CDR3 length equals 14 residues.

The rearrangement links TRBV19 to TRBJ1-1; D is unclear. Trimming shortened V by 7 bases and J by 1 base, and 16 bases separated the two germline ends. The CDR3 covers 15 residues. CDR1 is LNHDA, CDR2 SQIVND, per germline (reference sequence). CDR3 DNA: TGTGCCAGTATTGAGAGGGCAGGAACGAACACTGAAGCTTTCTTT. It specifies CASIERAGTNTEAFF.

V usage is TRBV27 and J usage is TRBJ2-1; TRBD2 matches 7 bases. The CDR3 length is 17 residues. Germline V gene data show CDR1 as MNHEY and CDR2 as SMNVEV (reference sequence). Losses at the gene ends were 5 bases for V and 0 bases for J; bases not matched to a gene: 10. The DNA for the CDR3 is TGTGCCAGCAGTCCGAGGGCGGGGGTGCTCTCCTACAATGAGCAGTTCTTC. It is translated as CASSPRAGVLSYNEQFF.

In this sample, this clone turned up once. J is TRBJ1-6 and V is TRBV5-5; a weak D match, TRBD1 (6 bases). The germline V and J ends were trimmed by 1 base and 6 bases, with 14 bases remaining between them. CDR3 size: 16 residues. The germline V gene encodes CDR1 SGHKS and CDR2 YYEKEE (reference sequence). CDR3 DNA sequence: TGTGCCAGCAGCTTGAAACAGGGCCCCTCTAATTCACCCCTCCACTTT. Encoded protein: CASSLKQGPSNSPLHF.

The V gene is TRBV24-1, the J gene TRBJ2-3; D remains ambiguous. Germline CDR1 KGHDR, CDR2 SFDVKD. V was clipped by 2 bases and J by 3 bases, with 8 bases between them. The length of the CDR3 is 14 residues. DNA of the CDR3: TGTGCCACCAGTGATTCCCTACGTACAGATACGCAGTATTTT. This gives the protein CATSDSLRTDTQYF.

The genes are TRBV9 and TRBJ1-2; D perhaps matches TRBD1 (5 bases). The CDR3 is 16 residues long. Per the germline V gene, CDR1 is SGDLS and CDR2 is YYNGEE. Trimming stripped 0 bases from V and 7 bases from J, with 19 bases between. The CDR3 bases are TGTGCCAGCAGCGTAGCAGGGATGGGTAACTATGGTGGCTACACCTTC. Protein sequence: CASSVAGMGNYGGYTF.

CDR3 sequence reads: CASSDDRGGNQPQHF. The DNA for the CDR3 is TGTGCCAGCAGTGACGACAGGGGTGGAAATCAGCCCCAGCATTTT. The chain uses TRBV28 and TRBJ1-5; 8 bases are shared with TRBD1. The CDR3 extends over 15 amino acids. Germline CDR1 reads MDHEN; CDR2 reads SYDVKM. J gave up 4 bases and V 5 bases, and 7 bases lay outside the gene matches.

J is TRBJ1-1 and V is TRBV7-9; D call uncertain. The CDR3 loop spans 13 amino acids. V lost 4 bases to trimming and J lost 0 bases, with 6 bases between them. Germline V lookup: CDR1 SEHNR, CDR2 FQNEAQ (reference sequence). In DNA, the CDR3 is TGTGCCAGCAGCTACGGGCTGAACACTGAAGCTTTCTTT. Translating gives CASSYGLNTEAFF.